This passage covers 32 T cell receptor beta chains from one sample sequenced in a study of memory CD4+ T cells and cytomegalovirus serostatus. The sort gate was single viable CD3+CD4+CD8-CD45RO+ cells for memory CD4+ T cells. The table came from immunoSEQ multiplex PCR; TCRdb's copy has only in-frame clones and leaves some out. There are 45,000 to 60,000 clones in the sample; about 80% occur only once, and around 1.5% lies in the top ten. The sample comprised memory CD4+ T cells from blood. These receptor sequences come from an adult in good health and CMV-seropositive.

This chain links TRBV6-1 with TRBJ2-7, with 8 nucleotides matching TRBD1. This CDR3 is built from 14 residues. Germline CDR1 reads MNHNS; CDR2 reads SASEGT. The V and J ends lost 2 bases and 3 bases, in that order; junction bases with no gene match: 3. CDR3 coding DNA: TGTGCCAGCAGTGAATCAGGGGGCATCTACGAGCAGTACTTC. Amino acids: CASSESGGIYEQYF.

CDR3: CASSPRQKFNEQFF. The CDR3 DNA follows: TGTGCCAGCAGCCCACGACAGAAATTCAATGAGCAGTTCTTC. V gene TRBV11-2 combines with J gene TRBJ2-1; TRBD1 might be the D (5 bases). This CDR3 region has 14 residues. V was pared by 5 bases and J by 6 bases, with 14 bases between. The germline CDR1 and CDR2 sequences are SGHAT and FQNNGV. Based on the CDR3 plus reference TRBV11-2 and TRBJ2-1, the full variable domain is EAGVAQSPRYKIIEKRQSVAFWCNPISGHATLYWYQQILGQGPKLLIQFQNNGVVDDSQLPKDRFSAERLKGVDSTLKIQPAKLEDSAVYLCASSPRQKFNEQFFGPGTRLTVL.

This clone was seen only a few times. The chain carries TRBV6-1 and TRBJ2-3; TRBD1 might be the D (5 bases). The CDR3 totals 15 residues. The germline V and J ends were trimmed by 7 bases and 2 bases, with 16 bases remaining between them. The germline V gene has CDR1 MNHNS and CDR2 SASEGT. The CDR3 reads CASTEGAGFTDTQYF. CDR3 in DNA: TGTGCCAGCACCGAAGGCGCAGGGTTCACAGATACGCAGTATTTT.

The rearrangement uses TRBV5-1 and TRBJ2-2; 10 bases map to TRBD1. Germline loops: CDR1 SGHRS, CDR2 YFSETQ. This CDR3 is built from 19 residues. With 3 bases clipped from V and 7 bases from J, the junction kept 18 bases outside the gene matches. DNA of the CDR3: TGCGCCAGCAGCTCCCTCCGGGACAGGGGACGTATAAGCGGCGGGGAGCTGTTTTTT. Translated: CASSSLRDRGRISGGELFF.

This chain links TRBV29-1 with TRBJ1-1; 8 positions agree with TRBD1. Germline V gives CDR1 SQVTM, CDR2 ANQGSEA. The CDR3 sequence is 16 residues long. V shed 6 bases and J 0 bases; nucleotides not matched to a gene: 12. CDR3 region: CSVHGQGAVMNTEAFF. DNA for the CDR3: TGCAGCGTCCACGGGCAGGGGGCTGTTATGAACACTGAAGCTTTCTTT.

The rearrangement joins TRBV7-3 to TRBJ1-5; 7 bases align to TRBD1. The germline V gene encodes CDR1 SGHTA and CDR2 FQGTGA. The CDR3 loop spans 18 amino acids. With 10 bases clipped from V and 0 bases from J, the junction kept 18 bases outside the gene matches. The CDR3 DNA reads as TGTGCCACCTCGACAGGGTCCCCGCCTTTTTATAGCAATCAGCCCCAGCATTTT. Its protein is CATSTGSPPFYSNQPQHF.

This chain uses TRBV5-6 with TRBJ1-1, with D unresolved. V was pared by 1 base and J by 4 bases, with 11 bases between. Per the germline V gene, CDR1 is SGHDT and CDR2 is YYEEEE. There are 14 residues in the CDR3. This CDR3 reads CASSLSQAVTEAFF. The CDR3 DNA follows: TGTGCCAGCAGCTTGTCGCAGGCGGTCACTGAAGCTTTCTTT.

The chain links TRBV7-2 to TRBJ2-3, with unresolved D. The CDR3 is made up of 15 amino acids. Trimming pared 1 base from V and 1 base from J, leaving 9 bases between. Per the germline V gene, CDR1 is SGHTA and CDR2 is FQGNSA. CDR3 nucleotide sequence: TGTGCCAGCAGCTTAGTGCTAATAGGCACAGATACGCAGTATTTT. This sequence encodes CASSLVLIGTDTQYF.

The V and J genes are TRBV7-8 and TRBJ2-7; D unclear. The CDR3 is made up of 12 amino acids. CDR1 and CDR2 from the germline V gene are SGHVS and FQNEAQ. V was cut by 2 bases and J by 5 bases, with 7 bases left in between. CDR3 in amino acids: CASSLSGNEQYF. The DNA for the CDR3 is TGTGCCAGCAGCTTATCCGGCAACGAGCAGTACTTC.

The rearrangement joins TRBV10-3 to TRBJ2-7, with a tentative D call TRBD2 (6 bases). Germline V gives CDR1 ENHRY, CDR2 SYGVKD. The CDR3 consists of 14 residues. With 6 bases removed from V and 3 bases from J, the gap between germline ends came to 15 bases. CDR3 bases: TGTGCCATCAGCGATGGACTAACCGGCTACGAGCAGTACTTC. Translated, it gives CAISDGLTGYEQYF.

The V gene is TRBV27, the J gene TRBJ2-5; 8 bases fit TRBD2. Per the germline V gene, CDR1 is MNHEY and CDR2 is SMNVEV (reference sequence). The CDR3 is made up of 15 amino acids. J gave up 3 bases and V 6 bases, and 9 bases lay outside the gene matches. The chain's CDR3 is CASSARTSSKETQYF. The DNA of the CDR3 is TGTGCCAGCAGCGCGAGGACTAGCAGCAAAGAGACCCAGTACTTC.

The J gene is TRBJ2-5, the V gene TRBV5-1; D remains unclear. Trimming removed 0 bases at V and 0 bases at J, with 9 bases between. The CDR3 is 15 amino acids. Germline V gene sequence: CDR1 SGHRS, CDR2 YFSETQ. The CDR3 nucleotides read TGCGCCAGCAGCTTGGGCAGCGCCTACCAAGAGACCCAGTACTTC. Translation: CASSLGSAYQETQYF.

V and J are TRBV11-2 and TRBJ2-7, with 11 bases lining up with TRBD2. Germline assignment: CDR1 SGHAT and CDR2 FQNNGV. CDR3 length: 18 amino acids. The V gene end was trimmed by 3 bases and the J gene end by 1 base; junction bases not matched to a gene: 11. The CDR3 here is CASSLELAGADSSYEQYF. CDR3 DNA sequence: TGTGCCAGCAGCTTGGAACTAGCGGGGGCCGATTCATCCTACGAGCAGTACTTC.

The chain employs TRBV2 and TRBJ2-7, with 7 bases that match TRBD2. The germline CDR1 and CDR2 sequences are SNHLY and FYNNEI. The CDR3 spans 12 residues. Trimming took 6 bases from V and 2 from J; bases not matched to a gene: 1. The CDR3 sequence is CASSRGAYEQYF. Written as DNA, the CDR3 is TGTGCCAGCAGCCGGGGGGCCTACGAGCAGTACTTC.

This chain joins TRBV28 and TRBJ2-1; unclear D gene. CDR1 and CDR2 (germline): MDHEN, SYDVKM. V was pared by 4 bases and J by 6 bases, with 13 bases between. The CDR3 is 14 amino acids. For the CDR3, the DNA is TGTGCCAGCAGTTCCCCCTCCGAGCGCAATGAGCAGTTCTTC. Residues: CASSSPSERNEQFF.

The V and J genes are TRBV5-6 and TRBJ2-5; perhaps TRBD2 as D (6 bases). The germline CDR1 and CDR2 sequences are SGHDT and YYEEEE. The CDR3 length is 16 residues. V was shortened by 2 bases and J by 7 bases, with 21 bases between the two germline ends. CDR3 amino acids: CASSFQAGPSRRTQYF. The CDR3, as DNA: TGTGCCAGCAGCTTTCAAGCGGGTCCTTCAAGAAGGACCCAGTACTTC.

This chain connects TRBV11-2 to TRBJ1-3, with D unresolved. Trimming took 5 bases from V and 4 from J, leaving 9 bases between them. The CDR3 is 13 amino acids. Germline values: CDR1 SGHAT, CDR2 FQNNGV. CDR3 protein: CASSNPPGNTIYF. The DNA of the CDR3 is TGTGCCAGCAGCAACCCCCCCGGAAACACCATATATTTT.

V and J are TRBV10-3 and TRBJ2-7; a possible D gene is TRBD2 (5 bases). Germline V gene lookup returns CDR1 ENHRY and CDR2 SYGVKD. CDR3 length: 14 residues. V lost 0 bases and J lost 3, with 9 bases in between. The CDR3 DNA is TGTGCCATCAGTGAGTCCGGGGTCCGCTACGAGCAGTACTTC. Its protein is CAISESGVRYEQYF.

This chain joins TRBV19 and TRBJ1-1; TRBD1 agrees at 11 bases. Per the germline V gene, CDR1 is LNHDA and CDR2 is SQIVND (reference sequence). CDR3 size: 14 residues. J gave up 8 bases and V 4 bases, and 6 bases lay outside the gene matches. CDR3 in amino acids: CASSTSGQGAEAFF. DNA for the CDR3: TGTGCCAGTAGTACCTCAGGACAGGGGGCCGAAGCTTTCTTT.

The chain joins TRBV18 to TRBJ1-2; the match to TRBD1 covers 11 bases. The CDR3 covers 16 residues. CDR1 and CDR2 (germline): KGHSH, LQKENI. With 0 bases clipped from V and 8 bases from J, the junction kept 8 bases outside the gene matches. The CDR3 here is CASSPPTGQGAKGYTF. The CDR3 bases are TGTGCCAGCTCACCACCAACAGGACAGGGGGCAAAGGGCTACACCTTC. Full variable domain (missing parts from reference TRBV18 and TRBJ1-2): NAGVMQNPRHLVRRRGQEARLRCSPMKGHSHVYWYRQLPEEGLKFMVYLQKENIIDESGMPKERFSAEFPKEGPSILRIQQVVRGDSAAYFCASSPPTGQGAKGYTFGSGTRLTVV.

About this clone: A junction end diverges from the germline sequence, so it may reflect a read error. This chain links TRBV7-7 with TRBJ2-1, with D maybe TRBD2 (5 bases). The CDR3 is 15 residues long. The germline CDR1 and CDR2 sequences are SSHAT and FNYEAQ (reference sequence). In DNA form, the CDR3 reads TGTGCTAGCAGTTTGACTTGGGAGCCCCGCAATGAGCAGTTCTTC. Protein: CASSLTWEPRNEQFF.

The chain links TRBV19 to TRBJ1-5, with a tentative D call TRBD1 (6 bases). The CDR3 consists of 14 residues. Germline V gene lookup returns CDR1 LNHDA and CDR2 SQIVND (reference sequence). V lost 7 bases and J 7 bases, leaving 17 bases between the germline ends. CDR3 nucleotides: TGTGCCAGTAAATCAGAAACAGGGCGGCAGCCCCAGCATTTT. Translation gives CASKSETGRQPQHF. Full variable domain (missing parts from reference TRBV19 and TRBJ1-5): DGGITQSPKYLFRKEGQNVTLSCEQNLNHDAMYWYRQDPGQGLRLIYYSQIVNDFQKGDIAEGYSVSREKKESFPLTVTSAQKNPTAFYLCASKSETGRQPQHFGDGTRLSIL.

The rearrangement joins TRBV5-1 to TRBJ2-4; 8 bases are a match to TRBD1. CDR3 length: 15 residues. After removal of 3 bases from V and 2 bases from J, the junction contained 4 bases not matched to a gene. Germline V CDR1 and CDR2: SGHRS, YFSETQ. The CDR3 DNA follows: TGCGCCAGCAGCTCGAGCAGGGGGCCCAAAAACATTCAGTACTTC. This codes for CASSSSRGPKNIQYF.

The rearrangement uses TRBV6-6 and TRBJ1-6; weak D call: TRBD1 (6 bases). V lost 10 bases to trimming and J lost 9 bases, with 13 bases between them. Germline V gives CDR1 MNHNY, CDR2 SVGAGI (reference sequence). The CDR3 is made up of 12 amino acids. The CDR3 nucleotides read TGTGCCACTAGACAGGATACTTCACCCCTCCACTTT. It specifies CATRQDTSPLHF.

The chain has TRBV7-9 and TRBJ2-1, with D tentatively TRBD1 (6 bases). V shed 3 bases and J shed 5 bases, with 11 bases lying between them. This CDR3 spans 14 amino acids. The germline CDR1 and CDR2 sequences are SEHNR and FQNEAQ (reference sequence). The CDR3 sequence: CASSFETGHNEQFF. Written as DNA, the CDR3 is TGTGCCAGCAGCTTCGAAACAGGGCACAATGAGCAGTTCTTC.

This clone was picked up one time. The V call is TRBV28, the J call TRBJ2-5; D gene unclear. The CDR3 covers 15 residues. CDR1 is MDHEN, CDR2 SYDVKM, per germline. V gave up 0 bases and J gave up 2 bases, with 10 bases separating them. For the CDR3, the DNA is TGTGCCAGCAGTTTATGGGCAGGAAGACAAGAGACCCAGTACTTC. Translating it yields CASSLWAGRQETQYF.

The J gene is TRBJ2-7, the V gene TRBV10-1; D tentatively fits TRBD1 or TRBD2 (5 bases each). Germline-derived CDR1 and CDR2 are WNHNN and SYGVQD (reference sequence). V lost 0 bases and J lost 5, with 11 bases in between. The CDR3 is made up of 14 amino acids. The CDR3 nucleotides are TGCGCCAGCAGTGAGTCTCACCGGGGCCACGAGCAGTACTTC. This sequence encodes CASSESHRGHEQYF.

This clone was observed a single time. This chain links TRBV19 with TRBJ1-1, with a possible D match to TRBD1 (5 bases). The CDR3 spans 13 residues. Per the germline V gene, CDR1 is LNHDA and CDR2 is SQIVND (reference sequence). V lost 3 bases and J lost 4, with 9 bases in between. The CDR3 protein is CASSIEQGTEAFF. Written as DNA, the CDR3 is TGTGCCAGTAGTATTGAGCAGGGCACTGAAGCTTTCTTT.

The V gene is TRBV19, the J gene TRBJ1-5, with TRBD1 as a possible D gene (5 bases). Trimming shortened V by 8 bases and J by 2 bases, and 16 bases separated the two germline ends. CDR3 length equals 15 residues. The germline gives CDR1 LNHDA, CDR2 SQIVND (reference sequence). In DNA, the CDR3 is TGTGCCAGTCGTAACTGGGGGGGACGCAATCAGCCCCAGCATTTT. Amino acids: CASRNWGGRNQPQHF. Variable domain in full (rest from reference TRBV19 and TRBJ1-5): DGGITQSPKYLFRKEGQNVTLSCEQNLNHDAMYWYRQDPGQGLRLIYYSQIVNDFQKGDIAEGYSVSREKKESFPLTVTSAQKNPTAFYLCASRNWGGRNQPQHFGDGTRLSIL.

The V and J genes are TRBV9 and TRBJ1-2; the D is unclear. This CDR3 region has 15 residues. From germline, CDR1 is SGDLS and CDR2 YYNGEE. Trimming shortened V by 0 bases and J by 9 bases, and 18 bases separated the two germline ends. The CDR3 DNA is TGTGCCAGCAGCGTAGAATTAGGACCGCCCTGGCGCTACACCTTC. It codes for CASSVELGPPWRYTF.

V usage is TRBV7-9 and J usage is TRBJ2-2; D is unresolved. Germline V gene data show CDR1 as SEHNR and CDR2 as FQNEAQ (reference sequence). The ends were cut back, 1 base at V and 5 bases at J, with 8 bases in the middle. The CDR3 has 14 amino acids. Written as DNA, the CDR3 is TGTGCCAGCAGCTTAGTTGGATCGACCGGGGAGCTGTTTTTT. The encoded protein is CASSLVGSTGELFF. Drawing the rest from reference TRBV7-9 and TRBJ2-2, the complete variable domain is DTGVSQNPRHKITKRGQNVTFRCDPISEHNRLYWYRQTLGQGPEFLTYFQNEAQLEKSRLLSDRFSAERPKGSFSTLEIQRTEQGDSAMYLCASSLVGSTGELFFGEGSRLTVL.

CDR3 amino acids: CASSLLQGRYNEQFF. DNA of the CDR3: TGTGCCAGCAGTTTATTACAGGGGCGATACAATGAGCAGTTCTTC. The chain uses TRBV28 and TRBJ2-1; TRBD1 aligns across 7 bases. V shed 1 base, J shed 4 bases, and the junction held 4 bases outside the gene matches. The CDR3 runs 15 residues. Germline CDR1 reads MDHEN; CDR2 reads SYDVKM.